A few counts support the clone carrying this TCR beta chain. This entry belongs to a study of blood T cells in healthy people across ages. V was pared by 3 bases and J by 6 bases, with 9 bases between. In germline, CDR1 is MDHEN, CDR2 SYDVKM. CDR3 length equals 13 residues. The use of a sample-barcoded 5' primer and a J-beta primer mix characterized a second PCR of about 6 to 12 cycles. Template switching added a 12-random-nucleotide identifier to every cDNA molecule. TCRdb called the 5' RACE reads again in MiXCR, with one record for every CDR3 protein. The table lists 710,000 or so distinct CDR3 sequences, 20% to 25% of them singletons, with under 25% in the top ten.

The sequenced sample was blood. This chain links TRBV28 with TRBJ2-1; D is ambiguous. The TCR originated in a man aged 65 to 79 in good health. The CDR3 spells CASSFGWGNEQFF. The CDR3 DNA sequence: TGTGCCAGCAGTTTTGGATGGGGCAATGAGCAGTTCTTC.